Presented here are 5 T cell receptor beta chains from one specimen sequenced in a study of shared clonotypes between healthy human individuals. It was CD45RO-negative cells, positively selected for CCR7, that made up naive CD8 cells, with terminally differentiated effector memory CD45RA+ cells excluded. Measured with immunoSEQ multiplex PCR; TCRdb has only the in-frame clones, and not every one. Of some 2.1 million clones in the sample, over 85% are singletons; the top ten hold about 1.7%. Sequenced sample: naive CD8+ T cells from PBMCs. The receptors originated from a man between 18 and 35 years old in good health. Some clones in this sample may be carry-over from other donors' samples.

This chain uses TRBV27 with TRBJ2-7; TRBD2 might be the D (5 bases). Per germline, CDR1 MNHEY and CDR2 SMNVEV (reference sequence). Trimming took off 9 bases at V and 1 base at J, with 16 bases between the two ends. This CDR3 is 14 amino acids long. The DNA of the CDR3 is TGTGCCAGTGGCGAGAGGGAAGGATCCTACGAGCAGTACTTC. Translating gives CASGEREGSYEQYF.

This chain joins TRBV28 and TRBJ2-1; D gene ambiguous. CDR3 length: 15 residues. Germline-derived CDR1 and CDR2 are MDHEN and SYDVKM. With 3 bases removed from V and 0 bases from J, the gap between germline ends came to 9 bases. In nucleotides, the CDR3 is TGTGCCAGCAGTTTGACGCTTGGCTCCTACAATGAGCAGTTCTTC. It is translated as CASSLTLGSYNEQFF.

The gene calls are TRBV27 and TRBJ2-1; tentative D call: TRBD2 (5 bases). Trimming removed 4 bases at V and 3 bases at J, with 13 bases between. Germline CDR1 is MNHEY and CDR2 is SMNVEV (reference sequence). The CDR3 contains 15 residues. The CDR3 DNA reads TGTGCCAGCAGTTCTCTACTAGATATCTACAATGAGCAGTTCTTC. Encoded protein: CASSSLLDIYNEQFF.

The J gene is TRBJ1-1, the V gene TRBV4-1; no reliable D call. This CDR3 spans 14 amino acids. CDR1 is MGHRA and CDR2 is YSYEKL in the germline V gene. With 1 base removed from V and 4 bases from J, the gap between germline ends came to 10 bases. The CDR3 loop is CASSQGWGGTEAFF. CDR3 nucleotides: TGCGCCAGCAGCCAAGGGTGGGGAGGCACTGAAGCTTTCTTT.

Details on this clone: In the same sample, other DNA sequences code for this CDR3. In DNA form, the CDR3 reads TGTGCCAGCAGTTACTCTCAGGGAAACACCGGGGAGCTGTTTTTT. Its protein product is CASSYSQGNTGELFF. The chain employs TRBV6-5 and TRBJ2-2, with D possibly TRBD1 on 5 matching bases. V lost 0 bases and J lost 2, with 7 bases in between. CDR1 and CDR2 (germline): MNHEY, SVGAGI. The CDR3 totals 15 residues.